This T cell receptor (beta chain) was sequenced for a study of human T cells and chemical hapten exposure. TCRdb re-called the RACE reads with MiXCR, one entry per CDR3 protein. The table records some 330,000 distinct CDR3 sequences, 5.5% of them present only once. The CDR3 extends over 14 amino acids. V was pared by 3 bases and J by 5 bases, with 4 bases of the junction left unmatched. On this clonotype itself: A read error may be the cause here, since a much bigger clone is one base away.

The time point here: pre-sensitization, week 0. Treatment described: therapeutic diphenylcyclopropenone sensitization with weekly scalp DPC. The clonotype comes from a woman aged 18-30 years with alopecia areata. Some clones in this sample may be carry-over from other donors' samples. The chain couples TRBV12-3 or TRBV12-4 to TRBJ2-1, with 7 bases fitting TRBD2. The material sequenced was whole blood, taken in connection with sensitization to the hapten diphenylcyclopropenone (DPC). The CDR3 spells CASSLCGGNNEQFF. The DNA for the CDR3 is TGTGCCAGCAGTTTGTGCGGGGGTAACAATGAGCAGTTCTTC.